This T cell receptor beta chain was recovered during a study of blood T cell repertoires in COVID-19. The overall study: Samples taken during acute and convalescent COVID-19 were collected in the United States, Italy and Spain. Nucleic acid was either cDNA or gDNA, and it came from T cells, B-cell-depleted T cells, or PBMCs.

Original data processing: Estimation of nucleated cell counts relied on the amplification of reference gene primers. Clones were sequenced by immunoSEQ multiplex PCR, and TCRdb holds only the in-frame ones, with some missing. V, J and clone size are those of that table, while D and trimming were read from the DNA. This sample has around 9,500 clones, with roughly three quarters found just once. This clone was recorded a few times. The germline gives CDR1 SGDLS, CDR2 YYNGEE. The CDR3 contains 13 residues. The ends were cut back, 4 bases at V and 3 bases at J, with 8 bases in the middle. The rearrangement uses TRBV9 and TRBJ2-1; possibly TRBD1 for D (6 bases). This receptor was obtained from a man aged 55 to 70 with active COVID-19. Sequenced: peripheral blood. The CDR3 protein is CASSTDSYNEQFF. The CDR3 nucleotides are TGTGCCAGCAGCACGGACAGCTACAATGAGCAGTTCTTC.